Listed below are T cell receptor beta chains from one sample, sequenced in a study of OX40 agonist ivuxolimab in advanced cancers. Clones were sequenced by immunoSEQ multiplex PCR, and TCRdb holds only the in-frame ones, with some missing. The data show about 48,000 clones, 70% to 90% seen once. The material sequenced was CD4+ or CD8+ T cells sorted from blood, taken in a trial of the OX40 agonist ivuxolimab. These receptors were collected from an adult with an advanced solid tumor such as melanoma, head and neck, liver or kidney cancer. CDR3s include the opening cysteine and the closing phenylalanine or tryptophan. D genes are given only for firm matches. Clone size appears in some rows only: once, few, many, or a class for an expanded clone.

j_call clone_size v_call d_call cdr3_aa cdr3_nt
TRBJ1-3 few TRBV28 TRBD1 CASSPRTGRMRGNTIYF TGTGCCAGCAGTCCCAGGACAGGGAGAATGAGGGGAAACACCATATATTTT
TRBJ2-7 - TRBV5-5 TRBD2 CASSDRTSGIYEQYF TGTGCCAGCAGCGACCGGACTAGCGGGATCTACGAGCAGTACTTC
TRBJ2-7 - TRBV6-1 - CASSVPSRAGEQYF TGTGCCAGCAGTGTACCCTCGAGAGCGGGCGAGCAGTACTTC
TRBJ2-7 once TRBV5-1 TRBD1 CASSFGQGDEQYF TGCGCCAGCAGCTTCGGACAGGGGGACGAGCAGTACTTC
TRBJ2-6 few TRBV11-2 - CASGKSGANVLTF TGTGCCAGCGGGAAATCTGGGGCCAACGTCCTGACTTTC
TRBJ2-2 - TRBV28 - CASTRLDRELFF TGTGCCAGCACCCGACTAGATCGGGAGCTGTTTTTT
TRBJ2-3 once TRBV11-2 - CASSLSPRYTQYF TGTGCCAGCAGCTTATCTCCTAGGTATACGCAGTATTTT
TRBJ2-1 - TRBV28 TRBD1 CASSPDRGVANEQFF TGTGCCAGCAGCCCCGACAGGGGGGTGGCCAATGAGCAGTTCTTC
TRBJ1-1 few TRBV30 - CARDREAFF TGTGCCCGTGACAGGGAAGCTTTCTTT
TRBJ1-3 medium-sized TRBV10-3 - CAIAQDSGNTIYF TGTGCCATCGCCCAGGACAGCGGAAACACCATATATTTT
TRBJ1-2 once TRBV4-1 - CASSQSEGTLIYGYTF TGCGCCAGCAGCCAATCCGAAGGGACCCTGATCTATGGCTACACCTTC
TRBJ1-1 - TRBV7-9 - CASSFAQKTEAFF TGTGCCAGCAGCTTTGCACAGAAGACTGAAGCTTTCTTT
TRBJ1-5 - TRBV6-5 TRBD1 CASSPGGGDQPQHF TGTGCCAGCAGCCCAGGGGGCGGCGATCAGCCCCAGCATTTT
TRBJ1-5 - TRBV19 - CASSIIGPSGNQPQHF TGTGCCAGTAGTATAATCGGCCCCTCGGGGAATCAGCCCCAGCATTTT
TRBJ2-7 - TRBV7-3 - CASSSQGGGEQYF TGTGCCAGCAGCTCCCAAGGAGGGGGTGAGCAGTACTTC
TRBJ1-5 - TRBV6-4 - CASSAGPNQPQHF TGTGCCAGCAGTGCCGGACCCAATCAGCCCCAGCATTTT
TRBJ1-1 - TRBV5-1 - CASSTGPDYTEAFF TGCGCCAGTAGTACAGGGCCCGACTACACTGAAGCTTTCTTT
TRBJ2-5 - TRBV27 - CASRPGGFQETQYF TGTGCCAGCAGGCCCGGAGGGTTCCAAGAGACCCAGTACTTC
TRBJ2-1 once TRBV5-4 - CASSLTQGTSSYNEQFF TGTGCCAGCAGCCTCACCCAGGGCACGAGCTCCTACAATGAGCAGTTCTTC
TRBJ2-7 - TRBV6-6 TRBD1 CASSPNLDRGVYEQYF TGTGCCAGCAGTCCGAACCTGGACAGGGGGGTGTACGAGCAGTACTTC
TRBJ1-1 - TRBV2 - CASIPSRTANTEAFF TGTGCCAGCATACCGTCCCGGACAGCGAACACTGAAGCTTTCTTT
TRBJ2-3 - TRBV7-8 - CASSFRVTDTQYF TGTGCCAGCAGTTTCAGGGTCACAGATACGCAGTATTTT
TRBJ2-3 - TRBV5-6 - CASSLEDSTDTQYF TGTGCCAGCAGCTTGGAGGATAGCACAGATACGCAGTATTTT
TRBJ2-5 - TRBV28 TRBD2 CASSSLAGGGETQYF TGTGCCAGCAGTTCACTAGCGGGAGGGGGAGAGACCCAGTACTTC
TRBJ1-1 - TRBV2 - CASMSGVTEAFF TGTGCCAGCATGTCTGGAGTGACTGAAGCTTTCTTT
TRBJ2-1 - TRBV2 TRBD2 CASHRTSGSGEQFF TGTGCCAGCCATAGGACTAGCGGGAGTGGTGAGCAGTTCTTC
TRBJ1-4 few TRBV9 - CASSSQTGEKLFF TGTGCCAGCAGCTCACAGACCGGTGAAAAACTGTTTTTT
TRBJ2-2 - TRBV5-5 TRBD2 CASSFSSGRDTGELFF TGTGCCAGCAGCTTTTCTAGCGGGAGAGACACCGGGGAGCTGTTTTTT
TRBJ2-3 - TRBV5-1 - CASSLVTGSDTQYF TGCGCCAGCAGCTTGGTGACAGGATCAGATACGCAGTATTTT
TRBJ2-7 - TRBV18 - CASSPIGGGYEQYF TGTGCCAGCTCACCGATTGGTGGGGGGTACGAGCAGTACTTC
TRBJ2-7 - TRBV27 - CASSLVLGGGPRVSGEQYF TGTGCCAGCAGTTTAGTGTTAGGGGGAGGGCCACGAGTTTCGGGGGAGCAGTACTTC
TRBJ2-7 - TRBV4-1 - CASSQDLTRLNNEQYF TGCGCCAGCAGCCAAGATCTAACTCGACTCAACAACGAGCAGTACTTC
TRBJ2-7 - TRBV7-6 - CASSFSTGSLYEQYF TGTGCCAGCAGCTTTTCCACGGGCAGTCTCTACGAGCAGTACTTC
TRBJ2-5 - TRBV11-1 - CASSFDTGFTVGETQYF TGTGCCAGCAGCTTCGATACAGGGTTCACAGTTGGAGAGACCCAGTACTTC
TRBJ2-1 - TRBV11-3 TRBD2 CASSLAGTSPYNEQFF TGTGCCAGCAGCTTAGCGGGGACTAGCCCTTACAATGAGCAGTTCTTC
TRBJ1-5 - TRBV5-5 TRBD1 CASSLAGGIQPQHF TGTGCCAGCAGTCTCGCAGGGGGCATTCAGCCCCAGCATTTT
TRBJ2-3 once TRBV6-1 TRBD1 CASSPGQGGPDTQYF TGTGCCAGCAGCCCGGGACAGGGCGGTCCAGATACGCAGTATTTT
TRBJ2-7 - TRBV14 - CASSPRTGSYEQYF TGTGCCAGCAGCCCCCGGACGGGAAGCTACGAGCAGTACTTC
TRBJ2-5 - TRBV30 - CAWSVYQETQYF TGTGCCTGGAGTGTATACCAAGAGACCCAGTACTTC
TRBJ2-6 - TRBV5-1 TRBD1 CASRTGAGANVLTF TGCGCCAGCAGGACAGGGGCTGGGGCCAACGTCCTGACTTTC
TRBJ2-7 - TRBV25-1 TRBD1 CASSETPGQGPYEQYF TGTGCCAGCAGTGAGACCCCGGGACAGGGGCCTTACGAGCAGTACTTC
TRBJ2-7 few TRBV10-3 TRBD2 CAISSGTSGARYEQYF TGTGCCATCAGTTCCGGGACTAGCGGTGCCCGCTACGAGCAGTACTTC
TRBJ1-2 - TRBV28 TRBD1 CASSHPGQASNRYGYTF TGTGCCAGCAGTCACCCGGGACAGGCGTCTAATAGATATGGCTACACCTTC
TRBJ1-2 - TRBV5-4 - CASQGPGFPYTF TGTGCCAGCCAGGGGCCGGGATTCCCCTACACCTTC
TRBJ2-5 - TRBV27 - CASSYANQETQYF TGTGCCAGCAGTTATGCAAACCAAGAGACCCAGTACTTC
TRBJ1-2 few TRBV10-3 - CAMTGTDQTGYTF TGTGCCATGACCGGGACGGACCAGACAGGCTACACCTTC
TRBJ1-5 - TRBV18 - CASSPGRTQPQHF TGTGCCAGCTCACCGGGACGCACTCAGCCCCAGCATTTT
TRBJ2-3 - TRBV11-3 - CASSLASGTDTQYF TGTGCCAGCAGCTTGGCTAGCGGCACAGATACGCAGTATTTT
TRBJ2-3 - TRBV11-2 TRBD2 CASSLLAGGQGTQYF TGTGCCAGCAGCCTTCTAGCGGGGGGTCAAGGTACGCAGTATTTT
TRBJ1-1 once TRBV29-1 - CSVSPDKLNTEAFF TGCAGCGTCTCGCCCGACAAGTTGAACACTGAAGCTTTCTTT
TRBJ1-2 - TRBV6-1 TRBD1 CASSDPDRGNYGYTF TGTGCCAGCAGTGATCCTGACAGGGGGAACTATGGCTACACCTTC
TRBJ2-7 once TRBV5-1 - CASKGEYEQYF TGCGCCAGCAAAGGGGAGTACGAGCAGTACTTC
TRBJ2-6 once TRBV11-3 TRBD1 CASSSSGTGGAGANVLTF TGTGCCAGCAGCTCGTCCGGGACAGGGGGAGCTGGGGCCAACGTCCTGACTTTC
TRBJ1-4 - TRBV5-1 - CASSLAGSTNEKLFF TGCGCCAGCAGCTTGGCTGGGTCAACTAATGAAAAACTGTTTTTT
TRBJ2-1 once TRBV6-1 - CASSGQIFNEQFF TGTGCCAGCAGTGGACAGATTTTCAATGAGCAGTTCTTC
TRBJ2-2 - TRBV28 - CASRGAGENTGELFF TGTGCCAGCAGGGGGGCAGGGGAGAACACCGGGGAGCTGTTTTTT
TRBJ2-1 - TRBV18 TRBD2 CASSAASGRVFNEQFF TGTGCCAGCTCAGCCGCTAGCGGGAGAGTATTCAATGAGCAGTTCTTC
TRBJ2-1 once TRBV4-2 TRBD2 CASSRGSGSSYNEQFF TGTGCCAGCAGCCGAGGTAGCGGGAGCTCCTACAATGAGCAGTTCTTC
TRBJ1-1 - TRBV2 - CASRPGPRSTEAFF TGTGCCAGCAGGCCGGGACCCCGATCCACTGAAGCTTTCTTT
TRBJ1-5 - TRBV5-6 - CASSLRRRSNQPQHF TGTGCCAGCAGCTTGCGCAGGCGATCCAATCAGCCCCAGCATTTT